The rows below give T cell receptor beta chains drawn from one sample of a study of OX40 agonist ivuxolimab in advanced cancers. Sequenced by immunoSEQ multiplex PCR; TCRdb stores in-frame clones only, minus some. The table has about 82,000 clones, 85% to 90% seen once. The sample in question was CD4+ or CD8+ T cells sorted from blood, obtained in a trial of the OX40 agonist ivuxolimab. The receptor set was obtained from an adult with an advanced solid tumor such as melanoma, head and neck, liver or kidney cancer. CDR3s include the opening cysteine and the closing phenylalanine or tryptophan. Each record gives: V gene, clone size, J gene, D gene, CDR3 DNA, CDR3 protein. D genes are given only for firm matches. The size entry is marked missing in some rows and otherwise reads once, few, many or a size class.

>TRBV4-3|once|TRBJ2-2|.
TGCGCCAGCAGCCAAGATCAGGGGGGCACCGGGGAGCTGTTTTTT
CASSQDQGGTGELFF
>TRBV6-6|once|TRBJ2-5|TRBD2
TGTGCCAGCAGTTACGCTACCACTAGCGCGGGGGAGACCCAGTACTTC
CASSYATTSAGETQYF
>TRBV7-3|.|TRBJ2-1|TRBD1
TGTGCCAGCAGCTTGACAGGGCCCGGCCACAATGAGCAGTTCTTC
CASSLTGPGHNEQFF
>TRBV5-1|.|TRBJ1-6|.
TGCGCCAGCAGCTTGGGGATACAGCAAAATTCACCCCTCCACTTT
CASSLGIQQNSPLHF
>TRBV6-4|.|TRBJ2-7|.
TGTGCCAGCAGTGACTCGAAGGCCAATCCTACGGGGGAGCAGTACTTC
CASSDSKANPTGEQYF
>TRBV7-3|.|TRBJ2-1|.
TGTGCCAGCAGCAACGGGGGGACCAGGGGTGAGCAGTTCTTC
CASSNGGTRGEQFF
>TRBV6-6|.|TRBJ2-6|.
TGTGCCAGCGTGCCGCGCGTATCTGGGGCCAACGTCCTGACTTTC
CASVPRVSGANVLTF
>TRBV9|.|TRBJ2-1|TRBD2
TGTGCCAGCAGCGTAGATAAGCGGGGGCGAGGAGATGAGCAGTTCTTC
CASSVDKRGRGDEQFF
>TRBV7-2|once|TRBJ2-7|TRBD2
TGTGCCAGCAGCCCCTACCTGGGGTCGACTAGCGGGAGTCCCTACGAGCAGTACTTC
CASSPYLGSTSGSPYEQYF
>TRBV7-2|.|TRBJ2-1|TRBD2
TGTGCCAGCAGCGTCGGGAGGCCTAGCGGGAGAGTATCCTACAATGAGCAGTTCTTC
CASSVGRPSGRVSYNEQFF
>TRBV7-2|.|TRBJ2-1|.
TGTGCCAGCAGCTTAAGATGGAATAGTCTGACGCAGTTCTTC
CASSLRWNSLTQFF
>TRBV7-2|.|TRBJ1-5|.
TGTGCCAGCAGCTTAGAACGGAGCAATCAGCCCCAGCATTTT
CASSLERSNQPQHF
>TRBV6-6|.|TRBJ2-7|TRBD2
TGTGCCAGCAGCAGGGAGGGGACCTACGAGCAGTACTTC
CASSREGTYEQYF
>TRBV19|once|TRBJ2-1|.
TGTGCCAGTAGTATAAGAAGGGGTTCTGGGAATGAGCAGTTCTTC
CASSIRRGSGNEQFF
>TRBV7-3|.|TRBJ2-1|.
TGTGCCAGCAGCCCCCCCGGTTCGGGTGAGCAGTTCTTC
CASSPPGSGEQFF
>TRBV6-4|once|TRBJ2-3|TRBD1
TGTGCCAGCAGGGACCCCGACAGGGGAAGAGATACGCAGTATTTT
CASRDPDRGRDTQYF
>TRBV7-9|few|TRBJ1-4|.
TGTGCCAGCAGCTTAGAGGGAGGACAGACAAATGAAAAACTGTTTTTT
CASSLEGGQTNEKLFF
>TRBV6-1|.|TRBJ2-1|TRBD2
TGTGCCAGCAGGAGGAGCGGGGGTGCTTACAATGAGCAGTTCTTC
CASRRSGGAYNEQFF
>TRBV10-3|.|TRBJ2-7|.
TGTGCCATCAGTGAGTCCCAGGGGGGGGAGCAGTACTTC
CAISESQGGEQYF
>TRBV18|.|TRBJ2-1|.
TGTGCCAGCTCACCACGGGACGCCTACGGAGGTCGGCACAATGAGCAGTTCTTC
CASSPRDAYGGRHNEQFF
>TRBV2|.|TRBJ1-4|.
TGTGCCAGCAGTGGAAGGCAGGTGTCGACTAATGAAAAACTGTTTTTT
CASSGRQVSTNEKLFF
>TRBV6-5|.|TRBJ1-6|TRBD1
TGTGCCAGCAGTTACTCTACAGGGGGGAGTAATTCACCCCTCCACTTT
CASSYSTGGSNSPLHF
>TRBV6-1|.|TRBJ2-7|.
TGTGCCAGCAGTGACAGCGGTTACGAGCAGTACTTC
CASSDSGYEQYF
>TRBV27|.|TRBJ2-7|.
TGTGCGTCCCGGGGTTTGGCAGGAACCTACGAGCAGTACTTC
CASRGLAGTYEQYF
>TRBV5-4|.|TRBJ2-5|TRBD2
TGTGCCAGCAGCTTGGACCCTAGCGGCAATGAGGCCCAGTACTTC
CASSLDPSGNEAQYF
>TRBV27|.|TRBJ2-1|TRBD2
TGTGCCACCCAGAGACTAGCGGGAGCCTACAATGAGCAGTTCTTC
CATQRLAGAYNEQFF
>TRBV5-1|.|TRBJ2-3|.
TGCGCCAGCAGCCCGGGACCTAGCACAGATACGCAGTATTTT
CASSPGPSTDTQYF
>TRBV15|.|TRBJ1-2|TRBD1
TGTGCCACCCGAGGACAGGAAGGATACTCTGGCTACACCTTC
CATRGQEGYSGYTF
>TRBV27|once|TRBJ1-6|.
TGTGCCAGCAGTTTAAGGGGGGCCGGCCGGACAGACCCGTTCGTGAGTTTCCACTTT
CASSLRGAGRTDPFVSFHF
>TRBV6-5|.|TRBJ2-1|.
TGTGCCAGCAGTTACTCGAGAGGGAGCTCCTACAATGAGCAGTTCTTC
CASSYSRGSSYNEQFF
>TRBV4-1|.|TRBJ1-5|.
TGCGCCAGCAGCCAAGACGGGGACTATCAGCCCCAGCATTTT
CASSQDGDYQPQHF
>TRBV28|.|TRBJ2-7|TRBD1
TGTGCCAGCAGTTTACCCCAGGGGGCGTACGAGCAGTACTTC
CASSLPQGAYEQYF
>TRBV6-1|.|TRBJ1-1|.
TGTGCCAGCAGTGAAGGAATTTGGGGCACTGAAGCTTTCTTT
CASSEGIWGTEAFF
>TRBV5-1|.|TRBJ2-7|TRBD1
TGCGCCAGTTATCCCACAGGGGGCGCCTTCAACGAGCAGTACTTC
CASYPTGGAFNEQYF
>TRBV9|.|TRBJ2-1|.
TGTGCCAGCAGCCCTAGGAGCTCCTACAATGAGCAGTTCTTC
CASSPRSSYNEQFF
>TRBV23-1|.|TRBJ2-3|.
TGCGCCAGCAGTCAAGAACAGATCCCTGGGGATACGCAGTATTTT
CASSQEQIPGDTQYF
>TRBV10-3|.|TRBJ1-1|TRBD1
TGTGCCATCGGGTCAGGGGGGAACACTGAAGCTTTCTTT
CAIGSGGNTEAFF
>TRBV28|.|TRBJ1-5|.
TGTGCCAGCAACGGCAATCAGCCCCAGCATTTT
CASNGNQPQHF
>TRBV18|.|TRBJ2-2|.
TGTGCCAGCCGAGCAACGGCGAACACCGGGGAGCTGTTTTTT
CASRATANTGELFF
>TRBV27|.|TRBJ1-5|.
TGTGCCAGCAGCTCTCCCTCGGACCCAAAAAGCCCCAATCAGCCCCAGCATTTT
CASSSPSDPKSPNQPQHF
>TRBV28|.|TRBJ2-3|TRBD2
TGTGCCAGCAGTTTATTTGGGGGAGGGACAGATACGCAGTATTTT
CASSLFGGGTDTQYF
>TRBV25-1|.|TRBJ2-3|TRBD2
TGTGCCAGCAGCCGCGGGAGCGGGACAGATACGCAGTATTTT
CASSRGSGTDTQYF
>TRBV5-5|.|TRBJ2-5|.
TGTGCCAGCAGCTTGCTGAAGTTGGAGACCCAGTACTTC
CASSLLKLETQYF
>TRBV9|once|TRBJ2-3|.
TGTGCCAGCAGCGTAGGGGGCACTATAATCACAGATACGCAGTATTTT
CASSVGGTIITDTQYF
>TRBV30|.|TRBJ2-5|.
TGTGCCTGGAAAGCTAGCGCGGGGACCCAGTACTTC
CAWKASAGTQYF
>TRBV13|.|TRBJ1-1|TRBD1
TGTGCCAGCAGCGCAACAGGGGGGGCTGAAGCTTTCTTT
CASSATGGAEAFF
>TRBV28|.|TRBJ1-4|.
TGTGCCAGCAGTCTCCCTGGTGGCACCGGAGGTGAAAAACTGTTTTTT
CASSLPGGTGGEKLFF
>TRBV28|.|TRBJ2-3|TRBD1
TGTGCCAGCAGTATATACAGGGGTGGAACAGATACGCAGTATTTT
CASSIYRGGTDTQYF
>TRBV14|.|TRBJ1-1|.
TGTGCCACGGGGGTTGCTGAAGCTTTCTTT
CATGVAEAFF
>TRBV11-3|.|TRBJ2-7|.
TGTGCCAGCAGCTTAGAGGCCTTCGACGAGCAGTACTTC
CASSLEAFDEQYF
>TRBV2|.|TRBJ1-1|.
TGTGCCAGCAACCCCGGGTACGGGGAAGCTTTCTTT
CASNPGYGEAFF
>TRBV6-4|.|TRBJ2-1|TRBD2
TGTGCCATTCTTAGCGGGCTCAATGAGCAGTTCTTC
CAILSGLNEQFF
>TRBV28|.|TRBJ1-2|TRBD1
TGTGCCAGCAGCTGGGACAGCTTCTATGGCTACACCTTC
CASSWDSFYGYTF
>TRBV7-7|.|TRBJ2-1|.
TGTGCTAGCAGCTTAGATGAGGGGGGCAACAATGAGCAGTTCTTC
CASSLDEGGNNEQFF
>TRBV30|.|TRBJ2-2|TRBD2
TGTGCCTGGAAACGACTAGCGGGAGGGACCGGGGAGCTGTTTTTT
CAWKRLAGGTGELFF
>TRBV7-2|.|TRBJ2-5|.
TGTGCCAGCAGCTCCCTCGTAGGGGGGCAGCAAGAGACCCAGTACTTC
CASSSLVGGQQETQYF
>TRBV7-2|.|TRBJ1-5|TRBD1
TGTGCCAGCAGCGATACGGACAGGGGGTTGGGGCAGCCCCAGCATTTT
CASSDTDRGLGQPQHF
>TRBV11-2|.|TRBJ2-1|.
TGTGCCAGCAGCCCTAAACAGGGTTTATCCTACAATGAGCAGTTCTTC
CASSPKQGLSYNEQFF
>TRBV6-1|.|TRBJ2-3|.
TGTGCCAGCAGGAGTAACAGGGCCTTCACAGATACGCAGTATTTT
CASRSNRAFTDTQYF
>TRBV7-9|.|TRBJ2-2|TRBD2
TGTGCCAGCAGCTTGGATCTAGCGGGAATCGCCGGGGAGCTGTTTTTT
CASSLDLAGIAGELFF